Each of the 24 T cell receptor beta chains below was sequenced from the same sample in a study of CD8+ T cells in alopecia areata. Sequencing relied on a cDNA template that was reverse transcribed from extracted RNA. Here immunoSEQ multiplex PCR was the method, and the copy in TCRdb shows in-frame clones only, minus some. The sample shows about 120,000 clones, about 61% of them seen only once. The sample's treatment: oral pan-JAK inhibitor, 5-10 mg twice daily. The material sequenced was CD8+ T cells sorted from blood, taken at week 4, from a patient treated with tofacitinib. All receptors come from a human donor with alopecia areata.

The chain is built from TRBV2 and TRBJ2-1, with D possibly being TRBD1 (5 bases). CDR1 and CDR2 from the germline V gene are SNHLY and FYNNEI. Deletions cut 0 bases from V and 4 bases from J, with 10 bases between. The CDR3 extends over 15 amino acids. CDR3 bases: TGTGCCAGCAGTGAAGCTGTTAGGGGATACAATGAGCAGTTCTTC. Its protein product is CASSEAVRGYNEQFF.

CDR3 protein: CASSEAETQYF. CDR3 nucleotides: TGTGCCAGCAGTGAGGCGGAGACCCAGTACTTC. V gene TRBV2 combines with J gene TRBJ2-5; D ambiguous. The CDR3 contains 11 residues. CDR1 is SNHLY, CDR2 FYNNEI, per germline. Trimming removed 3 bases from V and 5 bases from J, with 4 bases in between. Filled out from reference TRBV2 and TRBJ2-5, the complete variable domain reads EPEVTQTPSHQVTQMGQEVILRCVPISNHLYFYWYRQILGQKVEFLVSFYNNEISEKSEIFDDQFSVERPDGSNFTLKIRSTKLEDSAMYFCASSEAETQYFGPGTRLLVL.

The CDR3 region is CASSPLTGGTDTQYF. CDR3 bases: TGTGCCAGCAGTCCCCTCACGGGGGGCACAGATACGCAGTATTTT. This sequence joins TRBV6-5 and TRBJ2-3, with D possibly matching TRBD2 (6 bases). V lost 5 bases and J lost 1, with 13 bases in between. This CDR3 contains 15 residues. Germline assignment: CDR1 MNHEY and CDR2 SVGAGI.

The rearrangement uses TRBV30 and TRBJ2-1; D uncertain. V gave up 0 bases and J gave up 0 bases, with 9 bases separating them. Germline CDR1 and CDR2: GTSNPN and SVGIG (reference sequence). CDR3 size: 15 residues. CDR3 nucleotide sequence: TGTGCCTGGAGTGTAGCTGCGAGCTCCTACAATGAGCAGTTCTTC. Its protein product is CAWSVAASSYNEQFF.

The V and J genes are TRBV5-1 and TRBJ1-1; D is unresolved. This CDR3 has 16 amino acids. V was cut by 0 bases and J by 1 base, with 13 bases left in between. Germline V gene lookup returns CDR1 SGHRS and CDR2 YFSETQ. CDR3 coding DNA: TGCGCCAGCAGCTTGGCCTACGAGGGTTCGAACACTGAAGCTTTCTTT. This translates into CASSLAYEGSNTEAFF.

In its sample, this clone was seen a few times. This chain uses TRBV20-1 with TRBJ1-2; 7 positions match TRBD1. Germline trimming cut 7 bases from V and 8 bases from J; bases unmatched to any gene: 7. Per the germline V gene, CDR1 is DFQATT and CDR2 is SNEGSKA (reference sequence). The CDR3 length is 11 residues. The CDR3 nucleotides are TGCAGTGAGCGACAGGGAGGCGGCTACACCTTC. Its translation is CSERQGGGYTF.

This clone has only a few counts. In DNA form, the CDR3 reads TGTGCCAGCAGCTTAGACGGCTCCTACAATGAGCAGTTCTTC. Translation gives CASSLDGSYNEQFF. The chain recombines TRBV7-2 with TRBJ2-1; D not resolved. This CDR3 spans 14 amino acids. V was pared by 1 base and J by 0 bases, with 4 bases between. Germline V gene lookup returns CDR1 SGHTA and CDR2 FQGNSA.

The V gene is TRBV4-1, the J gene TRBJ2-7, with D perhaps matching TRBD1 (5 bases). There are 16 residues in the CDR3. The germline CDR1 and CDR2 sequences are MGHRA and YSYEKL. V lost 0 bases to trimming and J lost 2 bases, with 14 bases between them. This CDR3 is CASSQDRTGWAYEQYF. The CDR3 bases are TGCGCCAGCAGCCAAGATCGAACAGGTTGGGCCTACGAGCAGTACTTC.

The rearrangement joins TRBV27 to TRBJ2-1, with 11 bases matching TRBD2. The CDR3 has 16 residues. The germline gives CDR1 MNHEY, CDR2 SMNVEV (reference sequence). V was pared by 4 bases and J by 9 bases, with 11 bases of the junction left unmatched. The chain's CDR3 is CASSSIAGGPIFEQFF. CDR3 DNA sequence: TGTGCCAGCAGTTCAATAGCGGGGGGGCCTATTTTTGAGCAGTTCTTC.

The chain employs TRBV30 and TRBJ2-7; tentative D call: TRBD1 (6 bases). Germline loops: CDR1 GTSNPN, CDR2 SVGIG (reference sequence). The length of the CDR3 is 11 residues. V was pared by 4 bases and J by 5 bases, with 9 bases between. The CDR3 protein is CAWNREHEQYF. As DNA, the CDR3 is TGTGCCTGGAACAGGGAACACGAGCAGTACTTC.

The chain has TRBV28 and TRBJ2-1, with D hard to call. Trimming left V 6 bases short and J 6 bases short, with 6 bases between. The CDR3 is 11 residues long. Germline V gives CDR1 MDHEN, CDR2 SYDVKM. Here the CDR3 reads CASREGNEQFF. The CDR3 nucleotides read TGTGCCAGCAGAGAAGGCAATGAGCAGTTCTTC.

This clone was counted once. For the CDR3, the DNA is TGTGCCAGCAGCTTAATGGCAGGGGCCTTCTCCTACGAGCAGTACTTC. Encoded protein: CASSLMAGAFSYEQYF. The chain employs TRBV7-9 and TRBJ2-7; TRBD1 might be the D (6 bases). V dropped 2 bases and J dropped 0 bases, with 14 bases sitting between them. Germline-derived CDR1 and CDR2 are SEHNR and FQNEAQ (reference sequence). This CDR3 is built from 16 residues. Full variable domain (missing parts from reference TRBV7-9 and TRBJ2-7): DTGVSQNPRHKITKRGQNVTFRCDPISEHNRLYWYRQTLGQGPEFLTYFQNEAQLEKSRLLSDRFSAERPKGSFSTLEIQRTEQGDSAMYLCASSLMAGAFSYEQYFGPGTRLTVT.

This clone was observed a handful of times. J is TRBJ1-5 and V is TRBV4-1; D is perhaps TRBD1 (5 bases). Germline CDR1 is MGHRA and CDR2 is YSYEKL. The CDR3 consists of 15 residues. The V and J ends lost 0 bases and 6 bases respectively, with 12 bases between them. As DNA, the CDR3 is TGCGCCAGCAGCCAAGACCAGGGAAGTCCTCAGCCCCAGCATTTT. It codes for CASSQDQGSPQPQHF.

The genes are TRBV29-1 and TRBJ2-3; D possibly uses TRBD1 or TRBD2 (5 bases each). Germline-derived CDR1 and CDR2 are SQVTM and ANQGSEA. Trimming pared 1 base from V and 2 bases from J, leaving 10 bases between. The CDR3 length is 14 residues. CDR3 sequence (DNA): TGCAGCGTTGAAGGGTCGGGGACCACAGATACGCAGTATTTT. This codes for CSVEGSGTTDTQYF.

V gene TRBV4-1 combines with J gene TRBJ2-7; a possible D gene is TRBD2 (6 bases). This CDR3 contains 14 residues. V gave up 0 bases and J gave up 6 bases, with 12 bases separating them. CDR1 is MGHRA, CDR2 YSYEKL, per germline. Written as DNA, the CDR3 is TGCGCCAGCAGCCAAGACGGGCTAGCGCCCGAGCAGTACTTC. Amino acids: CASSQDGLAPEQYF.

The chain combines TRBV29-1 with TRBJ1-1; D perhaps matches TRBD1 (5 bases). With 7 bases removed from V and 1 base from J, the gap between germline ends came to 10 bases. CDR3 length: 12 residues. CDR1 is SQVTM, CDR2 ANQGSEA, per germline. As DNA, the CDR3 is TGCAGCGCGGTGGGACCGAACACTGAAGCTTTCTTT. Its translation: CSAVGPNTEAFF.

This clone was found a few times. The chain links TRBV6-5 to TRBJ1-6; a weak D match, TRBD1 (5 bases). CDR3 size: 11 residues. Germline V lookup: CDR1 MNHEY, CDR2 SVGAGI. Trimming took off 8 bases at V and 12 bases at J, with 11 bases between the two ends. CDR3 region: CASSSGEPLHF. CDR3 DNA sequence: TGTGCCAGCTCCTCGGGGGAACCCCTCCACTTT.

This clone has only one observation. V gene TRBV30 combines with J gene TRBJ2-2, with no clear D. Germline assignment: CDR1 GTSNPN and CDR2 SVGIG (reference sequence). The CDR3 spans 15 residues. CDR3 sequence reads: CGILARELNTGELFF. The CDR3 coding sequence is TGTGGAATTCTTGCTAGGGAACTGAACACCGGGGAGCTGTTTTTT. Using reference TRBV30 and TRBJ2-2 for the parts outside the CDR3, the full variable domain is SQTIHQWPATLVQPVGSPLSLECTVEGTSNPNLYWYRQAAGRGLQLLFYSVGIGQISSEVPQNLSASRPQDRQFILSSKKLLLSDSGFYLCGILARELNTGELFFGEGSRLTVL.

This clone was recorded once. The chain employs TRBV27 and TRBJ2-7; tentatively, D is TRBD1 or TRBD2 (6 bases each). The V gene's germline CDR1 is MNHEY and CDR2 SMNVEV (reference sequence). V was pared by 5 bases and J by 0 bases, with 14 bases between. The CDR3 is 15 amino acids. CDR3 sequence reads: CASSPGAGDSYEQYF. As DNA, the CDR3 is TGTGCCAGCAGTCCGGGGGCAGGGGACTCCTACGAGCAGTACTTC.

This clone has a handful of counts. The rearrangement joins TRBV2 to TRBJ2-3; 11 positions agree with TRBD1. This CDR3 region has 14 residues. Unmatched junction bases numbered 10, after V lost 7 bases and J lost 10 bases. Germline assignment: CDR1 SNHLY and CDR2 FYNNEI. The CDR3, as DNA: TGTGCCAGCACCGCCGGGACAGGGGGAATCCCGCAGTATTTT. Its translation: CASTAGTGGIPQYF.

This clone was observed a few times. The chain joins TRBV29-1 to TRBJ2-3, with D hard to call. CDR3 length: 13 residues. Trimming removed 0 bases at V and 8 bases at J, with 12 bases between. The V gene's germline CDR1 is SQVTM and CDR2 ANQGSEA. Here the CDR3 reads CSVEEGYTLTQYF. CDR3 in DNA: TGCAGCGTTGAAGAGGGGTACACCCTTACGCAGTATTTT.

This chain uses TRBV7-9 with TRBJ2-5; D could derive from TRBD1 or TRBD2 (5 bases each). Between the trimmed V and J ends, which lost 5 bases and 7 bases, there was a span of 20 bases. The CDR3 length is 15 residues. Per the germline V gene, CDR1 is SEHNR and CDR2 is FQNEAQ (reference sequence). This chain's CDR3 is CASSMGHVSGATQYF. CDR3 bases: TGTGCCAGCAGCATGGGTCACGTGTCCGGGGCGACCCAGTACTTC.

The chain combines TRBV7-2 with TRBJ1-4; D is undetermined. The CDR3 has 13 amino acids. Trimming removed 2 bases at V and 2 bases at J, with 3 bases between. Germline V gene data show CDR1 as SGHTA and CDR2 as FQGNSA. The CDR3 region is CASSLNTNEKLFF. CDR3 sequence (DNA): TGTGCCAGCAGCTTAAACACTAATGAAAAACTGTTTTTT.

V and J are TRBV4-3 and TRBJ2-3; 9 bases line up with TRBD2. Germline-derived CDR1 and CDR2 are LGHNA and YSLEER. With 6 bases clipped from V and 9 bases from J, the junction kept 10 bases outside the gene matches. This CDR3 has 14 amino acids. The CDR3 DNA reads TGCGCCAGCAGTCCGGGACTAGCCGAGGAAACGCAGTATTTT. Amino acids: CASSPGLAEETQYF.